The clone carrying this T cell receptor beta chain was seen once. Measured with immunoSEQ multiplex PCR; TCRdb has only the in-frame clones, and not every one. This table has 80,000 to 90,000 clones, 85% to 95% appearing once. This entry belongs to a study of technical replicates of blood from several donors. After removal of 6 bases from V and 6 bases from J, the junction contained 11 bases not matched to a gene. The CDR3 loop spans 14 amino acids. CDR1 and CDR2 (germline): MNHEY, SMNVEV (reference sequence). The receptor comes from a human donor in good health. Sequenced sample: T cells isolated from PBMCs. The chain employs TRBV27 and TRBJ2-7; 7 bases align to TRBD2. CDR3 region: CASREEFGRPEQYF. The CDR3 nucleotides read TGTGCCAGCAGAGAGGAATTCGGGAGGCCCGAGCAGTACTTC.